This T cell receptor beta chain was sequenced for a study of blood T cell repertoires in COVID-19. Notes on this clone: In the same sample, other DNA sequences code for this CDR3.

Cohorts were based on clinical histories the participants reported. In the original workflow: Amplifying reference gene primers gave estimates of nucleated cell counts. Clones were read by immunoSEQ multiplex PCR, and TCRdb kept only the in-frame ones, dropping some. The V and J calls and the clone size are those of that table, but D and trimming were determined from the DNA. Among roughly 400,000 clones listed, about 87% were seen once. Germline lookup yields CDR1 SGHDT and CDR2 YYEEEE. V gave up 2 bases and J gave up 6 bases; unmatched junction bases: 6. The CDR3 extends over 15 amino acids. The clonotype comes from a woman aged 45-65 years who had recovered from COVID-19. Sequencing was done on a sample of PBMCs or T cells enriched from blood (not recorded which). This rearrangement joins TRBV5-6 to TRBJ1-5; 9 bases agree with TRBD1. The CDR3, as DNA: TGTGCCAGCAGCTTTGGACAGGGGAGAGGTCAGCCCCAGCATTTT. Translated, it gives CASSFGQGRGQPQHF.